A single T cell receptor beta chain is shown here with its context. This CDR3 spans 14 amino acids. Per germline, CDR1 SGHTS and CDR2 YDEGEE. The V gene lost 0 bases and the J gene lost 4 bases, with 7 bases spanning the gap. This specimen comes from a study of blood T cell repertoires in COVID-19. Study in general: Sources were T cells, B-cell-depleted T cells, or PBMCs; the material itself was cDNA or gDNA.

As handled by the study authors: Amplification from reference gene primers served as the basis for estimated nucleated cell counts. TCRdb keeps only in-frame clones here, not all; method: immunoSEQ multiplex PCR. V and J calls and clone size come straight from that table; D and trimming were deduced from the DNA. This table holds fewer than 500,000 clones, 70% to 90% found once. The chain joins TRBV5-8 to TRBJ2-2, with D possibly matching TRBD1 (5 bases). The source material was peripheral blood. The source is a woman aged 25 to 39 with active or convalescent COVID-19. CDR3 bases: TGTGCCAGCAGCTTGGCAGGGATCACCGGGGAGCTGTTTTTT. Translated: CASSLAGITGELFF.